This T cell receptor beta chain was observed in a study of beta chain features in type 1 diabetes. Study background: Cell yields, gender and age were similar in healthy donors and patients. Study-wide findings and caveats: Moderate but significant shortening of TCRB CDR3s was recorded in all four CD4+ subsets from Type 1 diabetes patients. High-TCR-expressing cells could be over-represented by cDNA sequencing. Healthy donors had naive, central memory and Treg TCRB repertoires that appeared less similar than those seen among patients.

Germline values: CDR1 LNHNV, CDR2 YYDKDF (reference sequence). This CDR3 contains 15 residues. V lost 0 bases and J 1 base, leaving 9 bases between the germline ends. Expressed TCRB transcripts got sequenced, as all isolated RNA was reverse transcribed. Here immunoSEQ multiplex PCR was the method, and the copy in TCRdb shows in-frame clones only, minus some. The sample shows about 280,000 clones, 15% of them seen only once. About this clone: Its target is unknown.

The clonotype originates from a man between 18 and 35 years old with type 1 diabetes. This chain connects TRBV15 to TRBJ1-1; a possible D gene is TRBD1 (6 bases). The sequencing input was naive CD4+ T cells from blood. The CDR3 spells CATSRDRGANTEAFF. CDR3 nucleotides: TGTGCCACCAGCAGAGATCGGGGGGCGAACACTGAAGCTTTCTTT.